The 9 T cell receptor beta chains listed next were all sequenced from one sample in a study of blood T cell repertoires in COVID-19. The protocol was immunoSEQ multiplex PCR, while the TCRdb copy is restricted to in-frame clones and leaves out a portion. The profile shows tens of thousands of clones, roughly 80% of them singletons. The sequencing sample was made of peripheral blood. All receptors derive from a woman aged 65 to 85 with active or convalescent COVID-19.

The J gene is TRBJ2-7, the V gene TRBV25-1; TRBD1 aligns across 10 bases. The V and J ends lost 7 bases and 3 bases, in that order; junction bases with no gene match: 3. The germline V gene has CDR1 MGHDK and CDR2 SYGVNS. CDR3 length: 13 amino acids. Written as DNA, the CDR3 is TGTGCCAGCACCGGGACAGGGGTCTACGAGCAGTACTTC. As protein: CASTGTGVYEQYF.

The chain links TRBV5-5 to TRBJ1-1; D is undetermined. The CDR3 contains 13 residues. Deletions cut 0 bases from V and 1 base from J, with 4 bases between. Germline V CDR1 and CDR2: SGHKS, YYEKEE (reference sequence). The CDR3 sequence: CASSLGANTEAFF. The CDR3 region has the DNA TGTGCCAGCAGCTTGGGGGCGAACACTGAAGCTTTCTTT.

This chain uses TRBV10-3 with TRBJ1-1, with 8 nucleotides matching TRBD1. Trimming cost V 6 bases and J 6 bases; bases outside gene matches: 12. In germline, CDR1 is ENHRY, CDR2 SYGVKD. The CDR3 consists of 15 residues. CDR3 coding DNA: TGTGCCATCAGACCCGGACAGGGCGAAATCGCTGAAGCTTTCTTT. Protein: CAIRPGQGEIAEAFF.

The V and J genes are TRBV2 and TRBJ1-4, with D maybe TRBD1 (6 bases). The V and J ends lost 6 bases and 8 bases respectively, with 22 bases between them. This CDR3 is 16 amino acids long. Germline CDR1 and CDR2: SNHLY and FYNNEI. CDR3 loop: CASRKHSGDISEKLFF. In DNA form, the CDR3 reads TGTGCCAGCAGAAAACACTCCGGGGACATCTCGGAAAAACTGTTTTTT.

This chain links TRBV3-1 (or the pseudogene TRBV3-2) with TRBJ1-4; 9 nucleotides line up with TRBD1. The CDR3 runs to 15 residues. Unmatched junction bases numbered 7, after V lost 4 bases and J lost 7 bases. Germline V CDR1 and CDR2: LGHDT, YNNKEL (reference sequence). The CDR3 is CASSPDRGGAEKLFF. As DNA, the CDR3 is TGTGCCAGCAGCCCGGACAGGGGTGGGGCTGAAAAACTGTTTTTT.

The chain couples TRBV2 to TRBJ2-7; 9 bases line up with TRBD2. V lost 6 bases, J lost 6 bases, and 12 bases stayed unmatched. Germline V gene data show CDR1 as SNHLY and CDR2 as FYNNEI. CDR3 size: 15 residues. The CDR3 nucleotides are TGTGCCAGCAGCTCCATCATACCGGGACTAGCCGAGCAGTACTTC. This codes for CASSSIIPGLAEQYF.

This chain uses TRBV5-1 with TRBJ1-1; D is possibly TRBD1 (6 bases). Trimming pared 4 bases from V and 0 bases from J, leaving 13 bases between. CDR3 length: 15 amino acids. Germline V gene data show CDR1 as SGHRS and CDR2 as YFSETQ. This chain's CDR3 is CASSPAGALNTEAFF. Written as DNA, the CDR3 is TGCGCCAGCAGCCCTGCAGGGGCCCTGAACACTGAAGCTTTCTTT.

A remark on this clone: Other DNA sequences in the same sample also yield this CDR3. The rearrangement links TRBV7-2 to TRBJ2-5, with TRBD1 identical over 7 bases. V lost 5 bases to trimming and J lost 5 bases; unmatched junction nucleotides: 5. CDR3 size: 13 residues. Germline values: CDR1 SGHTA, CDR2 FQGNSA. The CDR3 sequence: CASSRTGVETQYF. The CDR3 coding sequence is TGTGCCAGCAGCCGCACAGGGGTTGAGACCCAGTACTTC.

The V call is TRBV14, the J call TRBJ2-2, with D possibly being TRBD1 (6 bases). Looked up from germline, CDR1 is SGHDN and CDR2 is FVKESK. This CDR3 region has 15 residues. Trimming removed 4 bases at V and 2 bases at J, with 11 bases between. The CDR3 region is CASSLSDRNTGELFF. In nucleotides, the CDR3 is TGTGCCAGCAGCCTCTCGGACAGAAACACCGGGGAGCTGTTTTTT.